The entry that follows covers one T cell receptor beta chain sequence. What it recognizes is unknown. The sample belongs to a study of T cell responses to AZD1222 COVID-19 vaccine. Across the study: Timing groups of about 4 and about 12 weeks for second doses were pooled.

The study's findings and limits: Females made up more of the donors, who were largely white British, and clonal diversity may have come out too low. The number of AZD1222 recipients seropositive at baseline was only five to seven. Spike-specific TCR breadth and depth both grew after two AZD1222 doses.

Produced via immunoSEQ multiplex PCR; TCRdb's table is partial and in-frame only. This sample carries about 160,000 clones, around nine tenths of them seen once, and the ten largest clones take more than 5.5%. With V trimmed by 1 base and J by 2 bases, 3 bases remained unmatched. There are 15 residues in the CDR3. Germline lookup yields CDR1 SGHDN and CDR2 FVKESK. Sequencing was performed on peripheral blood, taken on day 0 of AZD1222 vaccination. V and J are TRBV14 and TRBJ2-7, with 9 bases aligning to TRBD2. The TCR comes from an adult in good health. CDR3 residues: CASSQVGGRAYEQYF. The DNA of the CDR3 is TGTGCCAGCAGCCAAGTCGGCGGGAGGGCCTACGAGCAGTACTTC.